Listed here is a single T cell receptor beta chain. Its matching antigen is unknown. Sequencing was performed with immunoSEQ multiplex PCR; in TCRdb, only in-frame clones are kept and a portion is missing. Here the sample spans some 67,000 clones, 83% being singletons. Trimming removed 4 bases from V and 0 bases from J; junction bases left unmatched: 3. Germline V gives CDR1 SGHNT, CDR2 YYREEE (reference sequence). The CDR3 length is 15 residues. This sample is drawn from a study of T cell responses to AZD1222 COVID-19 vaccine. The study, taken as a whole, reports: The reported proportion of spike-specific TCRs targeting unmutated variant regions was nearly half. Baseline seropositivity characterized only a handful of AZD1222 recipients. Spike-specific TCR repertoires showed rising breadth and depth after two AZD1222 doses. The donors showed a predominance of white British ancestry and of females, with possible underestimation of clonal diversity.

The chain has TRBV5-4 and TRBJ2-2; 7 bases are shared with TRBD1. The input for sequencing was peripheral blood, taken 28 days after the second AZD1222 dose. The sequence derives from an adult who received the AZD1222 COVID-19 vaccine. This CDR3 reads CASSPTGANTGELFF. DNA for the CDR3: TGTGCCAGCAGCCCAACAGGGGCGAACACCGGGGAGCTGTTTTTT.